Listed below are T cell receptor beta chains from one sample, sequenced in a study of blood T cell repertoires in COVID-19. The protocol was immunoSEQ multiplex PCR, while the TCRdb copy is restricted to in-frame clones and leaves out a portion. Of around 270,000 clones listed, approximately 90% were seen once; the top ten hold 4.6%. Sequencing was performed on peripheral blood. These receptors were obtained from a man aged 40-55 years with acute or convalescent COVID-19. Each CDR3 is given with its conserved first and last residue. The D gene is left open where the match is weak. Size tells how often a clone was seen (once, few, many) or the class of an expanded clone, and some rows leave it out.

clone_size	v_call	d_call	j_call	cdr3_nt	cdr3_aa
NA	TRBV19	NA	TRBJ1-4	TGTGCCAGTAGTTCTCTTGCTTCTGGGGGCAATGAAAAACTGTTTTTT	CASSSLASGGNEKLFF
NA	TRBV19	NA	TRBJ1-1	TGTGCCAGTAGTATAAGCGGAGGGGCTGAAGCTTTCTTT	CASSISGGAEAFF
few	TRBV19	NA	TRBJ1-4	TGTGCCAGTATGCAACAGGGTAGTGAAAAACTGTTTTTT	CASMQQGSEKLFF
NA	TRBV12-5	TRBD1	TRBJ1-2	TGTGCTAGTGACGGCAGGGGGATAGGCTACACCTTC	CASDGRGIGYTF
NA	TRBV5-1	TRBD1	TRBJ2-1	TGCGCCAGCAGTTCCGGACAGGGAGCATTCAATGAGCAGTTCTTC	CASSSGQGAFNEQFF
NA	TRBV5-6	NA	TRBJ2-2	TGTGCCAGCAGCTTGAGACACCCGGGGACCGGGGAGCTGTTTTTT	CASSLRHPGTGELFF
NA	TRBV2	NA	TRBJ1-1	TGTGCCAGCAGTTCCGTCACACGAAACACTGAAGCTTTCTTT	CASSSVTRNTEAFF
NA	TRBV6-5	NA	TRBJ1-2	TGTGCCAGCAGTTCTAGGCCCTATGGCTACACCTTC	CASSSRPYGYTF
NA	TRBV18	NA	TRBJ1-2	TGTGCCAGCTCACCACGGGGACAAGACTATGGCTACACCTTC	CASSPRGQDYGYTF
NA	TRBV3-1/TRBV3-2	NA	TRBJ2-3	TGTGCCAGCAGCCAAGCTGATACGCAGTATTTT	CASSQADTQYF
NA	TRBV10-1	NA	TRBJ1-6	TGCGCCAGCAGGGGGGGGAGGCCCTCTAATTCACCCCTCCACTTT	CASRGGRPSNSPLHF
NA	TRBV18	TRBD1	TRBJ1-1	TGTGCCAGCTCACCGGGACAGGAATACATGAACACTGAAGCTTTCTTT	CASSPGQEYMNTEAFF
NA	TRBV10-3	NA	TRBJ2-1	TGTGCCATCAGTCTTTTAGCGGAGAGCTCCTACAATGAGCAGTTCTTC	CAISLLAESSYNEQFF
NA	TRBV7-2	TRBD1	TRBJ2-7	TGTGCCAGCAGCTTAGTAGGGACAGGGGGCCGTTACGAGCAGTACTTC	CASSLVGTGGRYEQYF
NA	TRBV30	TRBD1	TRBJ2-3	TGTGCCTGGAGTGTCCCCAGGGGGACGCAGTATTTT	CAWSVPRGTQYF
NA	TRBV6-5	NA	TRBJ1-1	TGTGCCAGCAGTTACTCGATTTCAGTGAACACTGAAGCTTTCTTT	CASSYSISVNTEAFF
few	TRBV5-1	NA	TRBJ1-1	TGCGCCAGCAGCTTGGGTGGGCAGGGGAACACTGAAGCTTTCTTT	CASSLGGQGNTEAFF
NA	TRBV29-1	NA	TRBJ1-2	TGCAGCGTTGGTTGGGGGGGCGAAGGCTACACCTTC	CSVGWGGEGYTF
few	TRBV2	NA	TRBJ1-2	TGTGCCAGCAAAGAGGCAGTGGGGGGCTATGGCTACACCTTC	CASKEAVGGYGYTF
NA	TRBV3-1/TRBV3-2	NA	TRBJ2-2	TGTGCCAGCAGCCAAGTGGGGGCAGCGAAGGGCACCGGGGAGCTGTTTTTT	CASSQVGAAKGTGELFF
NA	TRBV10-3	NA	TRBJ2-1	TGTGCCATCAGGACGGACTACCCGGAGGTTTATGAGCAGTTCTTC	CAIRTDYPEVYEQFF
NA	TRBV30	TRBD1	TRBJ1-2	TGTGCCTGGAGTGTGACTAGGACAGGGTATGGCTACACCTTC	CAWSVTRTGYGYTF
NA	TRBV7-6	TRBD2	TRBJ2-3	TGTGCCAGCAGCCTCCAGCGGGGGGGCACCGCAGATACGCAGTATTTT	CASSLQRGGTADTQYF
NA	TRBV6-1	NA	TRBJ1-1	TGTGCCAGCAGTGAATATAGGGGGATCACTGAAGCTTTCTTT	CASSEYRGITEAFF
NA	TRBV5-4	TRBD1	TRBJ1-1	TGTGCCAGCAGCTTACGGACAGGGGATGGAGATACTGAAGCTTTCTTT	CASSLRTGDGDTEAFF
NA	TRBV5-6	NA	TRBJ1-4	TGTGCCAGCAGCTCCCCGGATGACAGATCAAATGAAAAACTGTTTTTT	CASSSPDDRSNEKLFF
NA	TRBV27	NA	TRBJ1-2	TGTGCCAGCAGTTTAGGGCCGAACTATGGCTACACCTTC	CASSLGPNYGYTF
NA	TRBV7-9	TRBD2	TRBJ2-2	TGTGCCAGCAGCGGACTACTAGCGGGGGGAGCCGGGGAGCTGTTTTTT	CASSGLLAGGAGELFF
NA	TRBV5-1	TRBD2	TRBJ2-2	TGCGCCAGCAGCTTGGCTCTAGCGGGGGGGCGAGGCACCGGGGAGCTGTTTTTT	CASSLALAGGRGTGELFF
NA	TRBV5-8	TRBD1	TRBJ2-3	TGTGCCAGCAGCCTCCGAGGGGGCGAGTTAGCAGATACGCAGTATTTT	CASSLRGGELADTQYF
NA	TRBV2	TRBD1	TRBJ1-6	TGTGCCAGCAGTGGGACAGGGGGAGGTTCACCCCTCCACTTT	CASSGTGGGSPLHF
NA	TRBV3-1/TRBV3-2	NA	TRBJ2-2	TGTGCCAGCAGCCAAGGAGGGTCAACCGGGGAGCTGTTTTTT	CASSQGGSTGELFF
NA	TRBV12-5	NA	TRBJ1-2	TGTGCTAGTGGTTTGGGACAGAGCCAGTTTGATGGCTACACCTTC	CASGLGQSQFDGYTF
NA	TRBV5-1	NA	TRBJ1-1	TGCGCCAGCAGCTCACAGGGCGGGAACACTGAAGCTTTCTTT	CASSSQGGNTEAFF
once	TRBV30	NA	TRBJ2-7	TGTGCCTGGAGTGTTTCAGGGATGACCTACGAGCAGTACTTC	CAWSVSGMTYEQYF
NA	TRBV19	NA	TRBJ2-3	TGTGCCAGTAGTATTGGCGGGGTCACAGATACGCAGTATTTT	CASSIGGVTDTQYF
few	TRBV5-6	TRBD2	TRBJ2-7	TGTGCCAGCAGCTCTAGGTGGACTAGCGTTTACGAGCAGTACTTC	CASSSRWTSVYEQYF
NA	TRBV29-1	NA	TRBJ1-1	TGCAGCGTTGAGGAACAGGGATTTTCGAACACTGAAGCTTTCTTT	CSVEEQGFSNTEAFF
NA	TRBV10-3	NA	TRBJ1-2	TGTGCCATCAGTGAAACAGGAAACTATGGCTACACCTTC	CAISETGNYGYTF
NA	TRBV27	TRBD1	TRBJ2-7	TGTGCCAGCAGTTTAAGTGTACAGGGGGCGGTTGAGCAGTACTTC	CASSLSVQGAVEQYF
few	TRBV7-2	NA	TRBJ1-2	TGTGCCAGCAGCTTCGGAGTATGGATTGGCTACACCTTC	CASSFGVWIGYTF
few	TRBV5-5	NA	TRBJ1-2	TGTGCCAGCAGCTTTTCGGACTATGGCTACACCTTC	CASSFSDYGYTF
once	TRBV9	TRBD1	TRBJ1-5	TGTGCCAGCAGCCCAGGGGGTTCAGGCAATCAGCCCCAGCATTTT	CASSPGGSGNQPQHF
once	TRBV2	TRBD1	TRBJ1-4	TGTGCCAGCAGGGCAACGGACAGGGGAGAGGTAAAACTGTTTTTT	CASRATDRGEVKLFF
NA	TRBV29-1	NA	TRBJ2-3	TGCAGCGTCCCCGTACTAGTTGTCGCCCCGGATACGCAGTATTTT	CSVPVLVVAPDTQYF
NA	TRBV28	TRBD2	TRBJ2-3	TGTGCCAGCAGTTTCTCCGGGGGGAGCACAGATACGCAGTATTTT	CASSFSGGSTDTQYF
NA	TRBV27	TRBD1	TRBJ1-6	TGTGCCAGCAGTTTATCGGGCAGGGGGCTCTTTACAAGATCACCCCTCCACTTT	CASSLSGRGLFTRSPLHF
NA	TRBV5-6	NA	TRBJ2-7	TGTGCCAGCAGCCACAGGGCCCTCAAAAGAAACGAGCAGTACTTC	CASSHRALKRNEQYF
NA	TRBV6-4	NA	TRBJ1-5	TGTGCCAGCAGGGGGACACCCCCTAGCAATCAGCCCCAGCATTTT	CASRGTPPSNQPQHF
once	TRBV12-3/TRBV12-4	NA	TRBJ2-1	TGTGCCAGCAGTCGCGCAACAGGGGAGGAACAGTTCTTC	CASSRATGEEQFF
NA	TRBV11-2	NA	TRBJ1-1	TGTGCCAGCAGCCCCTACGCACTGAACACTGAAGCTTTCTTT	CASSPYALNTEAFF
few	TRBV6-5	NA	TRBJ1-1	TGTGCCAGCGTCAGGGACACTGAAGCTTTCTTT	CASVRDTEAFF
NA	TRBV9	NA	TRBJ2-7	TGTGCCAGCAGCGTAGCTGGCGGAATTCCCTACGAGCAGTACTTC	CASSVAGGIPYEQYF